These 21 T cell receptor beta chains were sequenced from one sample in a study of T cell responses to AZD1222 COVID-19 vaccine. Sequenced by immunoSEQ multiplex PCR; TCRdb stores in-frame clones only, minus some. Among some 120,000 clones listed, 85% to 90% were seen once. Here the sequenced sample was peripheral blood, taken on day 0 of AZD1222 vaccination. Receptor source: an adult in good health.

CDR3 amino acids: CASSSIPWDRTYEQYF. CDR3 in DNA: TGTGCCAGCAGCTCGATACCCTGGGACCGAACCTACGAGCAGTACTTC. This rearrangement joins TRBV5-5 to TRBJ2-7; TRBD1 or TRBD2 may be the D gene (5 bases each). CDR1 SGHKS and CDR2 YYEKEE come from the germline V gene (reference sequence). The CDR3 length is 16 residues. Trimming took off 3 bases at V and 2 bases at J, with 18 bases between the two ends.

Here the CDR3 DNA reads TGTGCCAGCAGTTCGACTAGGGGCAATGAGCAGTTCTTC. It specifies CASSSTRGNEQFF. This sequence joins TRBV6-2 or TRBV6-3 and TRBJ2-1; possible D gene TRBD2, 6 bases. The CDR3 loop spans 13 amino acids. CDR1 and CDR2 from the germline V gene are MNHEY and SVGEGT. V lost 4 bases and J 6 bases, leaving 10 bases between the germline ends.

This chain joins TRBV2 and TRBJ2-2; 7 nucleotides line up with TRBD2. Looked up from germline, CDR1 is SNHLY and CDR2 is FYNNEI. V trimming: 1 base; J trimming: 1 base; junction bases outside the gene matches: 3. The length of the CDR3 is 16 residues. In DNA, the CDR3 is TGTGCCAGCAGTGAAGTAAGCGGGGTGAACACCGGGGAGCTGTTTTTT. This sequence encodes CASSEVSGVNTGELFF.

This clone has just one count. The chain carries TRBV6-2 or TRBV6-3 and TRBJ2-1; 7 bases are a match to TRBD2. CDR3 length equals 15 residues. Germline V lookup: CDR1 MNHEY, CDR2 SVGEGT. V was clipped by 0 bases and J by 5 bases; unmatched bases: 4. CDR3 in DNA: TGTGCCAGCAGTTACTCGGGGGGGGTCCACAATGAGCAGTTCTTC. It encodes CASSYSGGVHNEQFF.

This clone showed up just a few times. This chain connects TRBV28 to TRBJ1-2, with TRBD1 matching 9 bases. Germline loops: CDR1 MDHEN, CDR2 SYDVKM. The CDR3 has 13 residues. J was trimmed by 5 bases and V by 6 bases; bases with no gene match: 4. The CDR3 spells CASSSGQGYGYTF. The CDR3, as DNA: TGTGCCAGCAGCTCCGGACAGGGGTATGGCTACACCTTC.

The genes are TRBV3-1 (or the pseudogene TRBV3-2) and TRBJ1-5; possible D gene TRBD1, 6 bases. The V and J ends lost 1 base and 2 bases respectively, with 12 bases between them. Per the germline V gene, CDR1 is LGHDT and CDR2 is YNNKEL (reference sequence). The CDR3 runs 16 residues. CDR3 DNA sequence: TGTGCCAGCAGCCAAGCCCGACAGGCCGGCAATCAGCCCCAGCATTTT. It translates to CASSQARQAGNQPQHF.

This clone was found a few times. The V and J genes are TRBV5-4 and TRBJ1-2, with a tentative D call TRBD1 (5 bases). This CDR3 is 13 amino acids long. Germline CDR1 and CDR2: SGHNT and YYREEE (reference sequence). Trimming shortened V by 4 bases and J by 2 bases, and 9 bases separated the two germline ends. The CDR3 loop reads CASSPDKNYGYTF. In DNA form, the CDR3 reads TGTGCCAGCAGCCCGGACAAGAACTATGGCTACACCTTC.

The CDR3 nucleotides read TGTGCCAGCAGTGACTTGGAAGGGGTCGAGCAGTACTTC. Its translation is CASSDLEGVEQYF. The gene calls are TRBV6-4 and TRBJ2-7, with D perhaps matching TRBD1 (5 bases). The CDR3 has 13 amino acids. Trimming removed 1 base at V and 6 bases at J, with 10 bases between. The germline CDR1 and CDR2 sequences are MRHNA and SNTAGT.

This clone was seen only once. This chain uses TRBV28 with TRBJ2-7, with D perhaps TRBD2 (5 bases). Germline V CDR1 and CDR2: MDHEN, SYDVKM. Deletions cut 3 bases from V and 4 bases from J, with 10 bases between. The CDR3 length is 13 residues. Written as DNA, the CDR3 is TGTGCCAGCAGTTTCGCTAGCCGGTACGAGCAGTACTTC. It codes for CASSFASRYEQYF.

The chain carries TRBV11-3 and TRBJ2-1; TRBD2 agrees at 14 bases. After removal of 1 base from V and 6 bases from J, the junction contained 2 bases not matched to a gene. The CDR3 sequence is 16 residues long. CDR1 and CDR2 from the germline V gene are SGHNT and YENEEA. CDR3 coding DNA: TGTGCCAGCAGCTTAGTTGGGACTAGCGGGGGCAATGAGCAGTTCTTC. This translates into CASSLVGTSGGNEQFF.

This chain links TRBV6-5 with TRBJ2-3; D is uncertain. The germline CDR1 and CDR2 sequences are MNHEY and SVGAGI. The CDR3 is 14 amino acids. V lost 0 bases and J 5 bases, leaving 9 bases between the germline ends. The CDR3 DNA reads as TGTGCCAGCAGTTACTCCGGTCATAAAGATACGCAGTATTTT. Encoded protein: CASSYSGHKDTQYF.

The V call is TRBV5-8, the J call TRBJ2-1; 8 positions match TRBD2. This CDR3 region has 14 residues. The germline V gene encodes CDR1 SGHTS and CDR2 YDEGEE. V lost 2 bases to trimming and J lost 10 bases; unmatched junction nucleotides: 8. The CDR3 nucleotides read TGTGCCAGCAGCTTAAGCGGGGGTCCGTTGGAGCAGTTCTTC. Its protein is CASSLSGGPLEQFF.

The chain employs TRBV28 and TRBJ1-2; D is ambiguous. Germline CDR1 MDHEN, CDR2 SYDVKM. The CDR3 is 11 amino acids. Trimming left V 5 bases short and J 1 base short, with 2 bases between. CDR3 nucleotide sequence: TGTGCCAGCAGTGATAACTATGGCTACACCTTC. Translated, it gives CASSDNYGYTF.

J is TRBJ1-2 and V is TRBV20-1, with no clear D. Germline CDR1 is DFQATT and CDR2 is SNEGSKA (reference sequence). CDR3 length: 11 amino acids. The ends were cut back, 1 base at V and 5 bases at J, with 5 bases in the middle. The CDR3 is CSARVKYGYTF. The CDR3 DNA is TGCAGTGCTAGAGTAAAATATGGCTACACCTTC.

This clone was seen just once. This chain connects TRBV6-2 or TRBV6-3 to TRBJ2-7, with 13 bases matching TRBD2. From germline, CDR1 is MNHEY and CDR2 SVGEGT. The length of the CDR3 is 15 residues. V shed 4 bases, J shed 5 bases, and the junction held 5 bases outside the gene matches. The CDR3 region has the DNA TGTGCCAGCAGTTCGGGACTAGCGGGGCTTGACGAGCAGTACTTC. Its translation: CASSSGLAGLDEQYF.

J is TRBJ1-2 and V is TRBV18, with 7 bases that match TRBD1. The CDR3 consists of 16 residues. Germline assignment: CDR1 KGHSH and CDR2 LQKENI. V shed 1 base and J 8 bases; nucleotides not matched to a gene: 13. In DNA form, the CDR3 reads TGTGCCAGCTCACCACTCGACAGCAGACAGGGCTACGGCTACACCTTC. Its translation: CASSPLDSRQGYGYTF. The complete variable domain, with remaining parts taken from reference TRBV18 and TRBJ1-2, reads NAGVMQNPRHLVRRRGQEARLRCSPMKGHSHVYWYRQLPEEGLKFMVYLQKENIIDESGMPKERFSAEFPKEGPSILRIQQVVRGDSAAYFCASSPLDSRQGYGYTFGSGTRLTVV.

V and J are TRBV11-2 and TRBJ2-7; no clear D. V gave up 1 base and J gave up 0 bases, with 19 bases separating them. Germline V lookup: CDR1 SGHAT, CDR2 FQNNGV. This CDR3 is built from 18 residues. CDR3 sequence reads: CASSLVVSTSQSSYEQYF. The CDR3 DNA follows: TGTGCCAGCAGCTTAGTCGTCTCTACGAGCCAAAGCTCCTACGAGCAGTACTTC.

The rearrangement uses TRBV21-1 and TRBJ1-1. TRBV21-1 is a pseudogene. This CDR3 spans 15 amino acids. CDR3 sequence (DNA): TGTGCCAGCAGCCCCCCGGTTGAACTCGGCACTGAAGCTTTCTTT. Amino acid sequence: CASSPPVELGTEAFF.

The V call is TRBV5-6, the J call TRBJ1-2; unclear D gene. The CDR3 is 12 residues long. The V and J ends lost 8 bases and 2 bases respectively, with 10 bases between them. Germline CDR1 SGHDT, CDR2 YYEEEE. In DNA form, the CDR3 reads TGTGCCAGACGTAGGGTAAACTATGGCTACACCTTC. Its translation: CARRRVNYGYTF.

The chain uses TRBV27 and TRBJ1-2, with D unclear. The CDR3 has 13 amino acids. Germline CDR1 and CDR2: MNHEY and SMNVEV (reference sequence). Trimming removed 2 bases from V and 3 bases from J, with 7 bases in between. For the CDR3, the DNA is TGTGCCAGCAGTTTAGCGGCGGACTATGGCTACACCTTC. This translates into CASSLAADYGYTF.

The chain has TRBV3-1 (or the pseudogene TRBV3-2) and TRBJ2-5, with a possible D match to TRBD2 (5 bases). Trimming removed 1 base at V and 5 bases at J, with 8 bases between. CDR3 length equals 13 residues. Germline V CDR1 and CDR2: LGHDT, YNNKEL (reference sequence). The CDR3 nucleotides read TGTGCCAGCAGCCAAGCCGGGATGGAGACCCAGTACTTC. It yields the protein CASSQAGMETQYF.